The TCR beta chain described here comes from a study of blood T cell repertoires in COVID-19. Study overall: Acute-phase and convalescent COVID-19 samples originated in the United States, Italy and Spain.

The CDR3 spans 16 residues. Germline lookup yields CDR1 SGHTS and CDR2 YDEGEE. V shed 2 bases and J shed 6 bases, with 17 bases lying between them. Authors' analysis steps: The assay estimated nucleated cells by amplifying reference gene primers. The table came from immunoSEQ multiplex PCR; TCRdb's copy has only in-frame clones and leaves some out. V and J calls and clone size are copied from that table; D and trimming were computed from the DNA. The sample lists 250,000 to 350,000 clones; 87% were seen once. In assigning cohorts, the study relied on participant-reported clinical history. This TCR derives from a young woman who had recovered from COVID-19. The J gene is TRBJ2-2, the V gene TRBV5-8, with a tentative D call TRBD2 (6 bases). Specimen: PBMCs or T cells enriched from blood (not recorded which). The CDR3, as DNA: TGTGCCAGCAGCTTAAGTCGGGGAGGTTTAGCCGGGGAGCTGTTTTTT. This gives the protein CASSLSRGGLAGELFF.